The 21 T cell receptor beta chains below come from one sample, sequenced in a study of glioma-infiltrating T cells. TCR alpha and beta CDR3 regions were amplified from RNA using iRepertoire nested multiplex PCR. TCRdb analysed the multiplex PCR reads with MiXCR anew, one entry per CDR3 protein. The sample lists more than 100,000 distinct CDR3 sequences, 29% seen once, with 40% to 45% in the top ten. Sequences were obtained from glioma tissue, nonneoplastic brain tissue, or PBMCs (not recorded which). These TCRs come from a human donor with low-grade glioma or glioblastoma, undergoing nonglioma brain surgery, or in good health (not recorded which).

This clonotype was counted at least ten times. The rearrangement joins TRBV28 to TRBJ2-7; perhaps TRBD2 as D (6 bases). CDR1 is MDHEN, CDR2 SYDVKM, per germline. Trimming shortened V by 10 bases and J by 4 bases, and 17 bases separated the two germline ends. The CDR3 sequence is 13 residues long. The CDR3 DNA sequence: TGTGCCACCGGGCGAGTGGGAGGTTACGAGCAGTACTTC. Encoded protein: CATGRVGGYEQYF. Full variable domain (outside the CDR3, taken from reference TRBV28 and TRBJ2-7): DVKVTQSSRYLVKRTGEKVFLECVQDMDHENMFWYRQDPGLGLRLIYFSYDVKMKEKGDIPEGYSVSREKKERFSLILESASTNQTSMYLCATGRVGGYEQYFGPGTRLTVT.

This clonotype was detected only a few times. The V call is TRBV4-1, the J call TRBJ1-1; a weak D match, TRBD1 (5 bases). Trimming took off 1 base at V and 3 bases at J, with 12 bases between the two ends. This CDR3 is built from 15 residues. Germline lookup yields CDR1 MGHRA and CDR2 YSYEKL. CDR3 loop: CASSQGTRGDTEAFF. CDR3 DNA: TGCGCCAGCAGCCAAGGAACAAGGGGCGACACTGAAGCTTTCTTT.

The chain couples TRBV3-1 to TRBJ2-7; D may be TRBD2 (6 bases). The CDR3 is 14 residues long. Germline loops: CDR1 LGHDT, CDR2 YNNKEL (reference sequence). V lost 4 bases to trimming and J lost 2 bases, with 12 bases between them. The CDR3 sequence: CASSPRREAYEQYF. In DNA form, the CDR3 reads TGTGCCAGCAGCCCCCGCAGGGAGGCCTACGAGCAGTACTTC.

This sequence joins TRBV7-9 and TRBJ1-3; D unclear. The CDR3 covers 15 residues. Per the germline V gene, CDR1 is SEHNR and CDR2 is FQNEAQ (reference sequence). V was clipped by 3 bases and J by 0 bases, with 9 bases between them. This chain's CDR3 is CASSLADSSGNTIYF. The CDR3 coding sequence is TGTGCCAGCAGCTTGGCCGATAGCTCTGGAAACACCATATATTTT.

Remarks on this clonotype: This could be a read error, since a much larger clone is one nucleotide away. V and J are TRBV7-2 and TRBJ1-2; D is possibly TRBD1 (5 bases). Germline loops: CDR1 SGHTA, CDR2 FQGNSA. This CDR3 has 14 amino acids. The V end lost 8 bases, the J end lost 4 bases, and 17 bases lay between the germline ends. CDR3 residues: CASLPSGTIYGYTF. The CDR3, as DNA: TGTGCCAGCTTGCCTTCCGGGACCATCTATGGCTACACCTTC.

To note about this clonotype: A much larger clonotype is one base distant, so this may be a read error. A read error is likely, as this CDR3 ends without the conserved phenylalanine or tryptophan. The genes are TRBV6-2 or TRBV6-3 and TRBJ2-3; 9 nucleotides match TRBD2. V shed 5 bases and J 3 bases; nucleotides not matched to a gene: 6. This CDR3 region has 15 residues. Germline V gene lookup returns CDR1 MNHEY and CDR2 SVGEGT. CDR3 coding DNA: TGTGCCAGCAGTGAGGTAGCGGGGGAAACAGATACGCAGTATCTT. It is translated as CASSEVAGETDTQYL.

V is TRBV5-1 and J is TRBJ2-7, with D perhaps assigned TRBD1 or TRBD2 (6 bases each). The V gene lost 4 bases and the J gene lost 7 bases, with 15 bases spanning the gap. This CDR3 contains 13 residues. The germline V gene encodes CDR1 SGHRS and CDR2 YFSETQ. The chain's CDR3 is CASSPRDTREQYF. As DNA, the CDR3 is TGCGCCAGCAGCCCGCGGGACACCCGAGAGCAGTACTTC.

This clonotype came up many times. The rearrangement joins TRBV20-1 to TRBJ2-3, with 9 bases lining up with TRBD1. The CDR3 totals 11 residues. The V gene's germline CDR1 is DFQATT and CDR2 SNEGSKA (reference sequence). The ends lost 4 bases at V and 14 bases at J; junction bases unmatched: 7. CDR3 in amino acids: CSATLGQGRYF. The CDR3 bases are TGCAGTGCTACCCTGGGACAGGGAAGGTATTTT.

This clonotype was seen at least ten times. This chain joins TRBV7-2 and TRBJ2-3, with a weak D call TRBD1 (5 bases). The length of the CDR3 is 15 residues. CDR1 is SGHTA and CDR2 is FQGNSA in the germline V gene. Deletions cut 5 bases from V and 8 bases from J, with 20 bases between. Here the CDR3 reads CASSPSGAGSSTQYF. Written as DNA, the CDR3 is TGTGCCAGCAGCCCGTCTGGGGCCGGTTCGAGTACGCAGTATTTT.

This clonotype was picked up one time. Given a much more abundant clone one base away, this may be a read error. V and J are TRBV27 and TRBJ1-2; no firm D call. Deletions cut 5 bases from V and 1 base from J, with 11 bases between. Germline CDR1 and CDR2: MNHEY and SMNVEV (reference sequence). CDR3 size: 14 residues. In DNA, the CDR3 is TGTGCCAGCAGTACCCGTGGGTATAACTATGGCTACACCTTC. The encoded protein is CASSTRGYNYGYTF.

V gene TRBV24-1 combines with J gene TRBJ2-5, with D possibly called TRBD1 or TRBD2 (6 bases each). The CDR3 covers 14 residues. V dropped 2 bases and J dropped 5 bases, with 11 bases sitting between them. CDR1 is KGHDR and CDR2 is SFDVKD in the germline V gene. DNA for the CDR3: TGTGCCACCAGTGATTCCCCCGGGGGCGAGACCCAGTACTTC. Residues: CATSDSPGGETQYF.

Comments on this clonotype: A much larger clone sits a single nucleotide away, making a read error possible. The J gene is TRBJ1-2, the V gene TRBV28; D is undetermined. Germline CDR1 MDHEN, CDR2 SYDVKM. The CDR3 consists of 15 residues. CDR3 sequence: CASSLTRQDNFGYTF. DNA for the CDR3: TGTGCCAGCAGTTTAACGCGCCAGGATAACTTTGGCTACACCTTC.

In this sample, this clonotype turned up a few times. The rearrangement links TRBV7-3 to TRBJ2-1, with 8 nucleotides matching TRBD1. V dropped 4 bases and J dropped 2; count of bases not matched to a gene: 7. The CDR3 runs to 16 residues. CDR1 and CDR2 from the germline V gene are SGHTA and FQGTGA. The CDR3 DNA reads TGTGCCAGCAGCTCCCCTACAGGGGGGACCTACAATGAGCAGTTCTTC. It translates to CASSSPTGGTYNEQFF.

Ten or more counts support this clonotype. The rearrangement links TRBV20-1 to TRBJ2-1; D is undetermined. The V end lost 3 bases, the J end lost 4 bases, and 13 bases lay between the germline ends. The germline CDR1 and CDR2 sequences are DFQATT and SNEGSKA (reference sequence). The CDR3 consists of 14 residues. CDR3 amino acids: CSARKIERYNEQFF. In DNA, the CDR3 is TGCAGTGCTAGGAAGATTGAAAGATACAATGAGCAGTTCTTC.

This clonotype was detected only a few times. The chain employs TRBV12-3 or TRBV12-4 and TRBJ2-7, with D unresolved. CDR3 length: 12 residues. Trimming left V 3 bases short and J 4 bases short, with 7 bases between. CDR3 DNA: TGTGCCAGCAGTTTCTCAGTTTACGAGCAGTACTTC. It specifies CASSFSVYEQYF.

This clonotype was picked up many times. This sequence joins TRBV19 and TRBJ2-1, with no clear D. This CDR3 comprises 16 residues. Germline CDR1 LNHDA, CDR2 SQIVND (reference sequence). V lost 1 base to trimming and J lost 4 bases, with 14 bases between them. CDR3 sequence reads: CASSIGSLYAYNEQFF. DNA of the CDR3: TGTGCCAGTAGTATAGGCAGCCTCTATGCATACAATGAGCAGTTCTTC.

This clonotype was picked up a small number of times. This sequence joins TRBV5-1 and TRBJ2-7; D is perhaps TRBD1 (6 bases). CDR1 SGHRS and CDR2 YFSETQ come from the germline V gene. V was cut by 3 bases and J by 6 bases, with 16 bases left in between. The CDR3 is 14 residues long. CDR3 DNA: TGCGCCAGCAGCTGGGCCTCCAGGGGATCCGAGCAGTACTTC. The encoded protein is CASSWASRGSEQYF.

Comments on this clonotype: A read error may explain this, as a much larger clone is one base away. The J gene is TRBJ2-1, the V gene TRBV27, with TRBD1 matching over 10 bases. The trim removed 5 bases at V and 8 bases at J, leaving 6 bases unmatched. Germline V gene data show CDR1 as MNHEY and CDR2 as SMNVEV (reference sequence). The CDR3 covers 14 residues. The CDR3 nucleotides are TGTGCCAGCAGTGGGGGACAGGGGATCCATGAGCAGTTCTTC. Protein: CASSGGQGIHEQFF.

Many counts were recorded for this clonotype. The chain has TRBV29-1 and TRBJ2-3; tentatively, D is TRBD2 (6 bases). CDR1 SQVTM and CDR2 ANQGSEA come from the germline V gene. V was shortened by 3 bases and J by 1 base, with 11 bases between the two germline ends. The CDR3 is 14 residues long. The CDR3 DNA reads TGCAGCGTTGATGGAACGGGGGGCACAGATACGCAGTATTTT. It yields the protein CSVDGTGGTDTQYF.

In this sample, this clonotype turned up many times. CDR3 sequence: CASSPAILYNEQFF. CDR3 coding DNA: TGTGCCAGCAGTCCAGCGATCCTGTACAATGAGCAGTTCTTC. The J gene is TRBJ2-1, the V gene TRBV12-3 or TRBV12-4, with unresolved D. CDR3 length: 14 residues. Trimming removed 5 bases at V and 4 bases at J, with 12 bases between.

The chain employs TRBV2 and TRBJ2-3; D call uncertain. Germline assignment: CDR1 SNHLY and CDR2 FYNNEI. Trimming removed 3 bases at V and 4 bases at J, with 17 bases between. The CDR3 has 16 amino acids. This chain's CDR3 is CASSDGRLRMADTQYF. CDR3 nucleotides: TGTGCCAGCAGTGATGGGCGACTCAGGATGGCAGATACGCAGTATTTT.